Below, 14 T cell receptor beta chains from the same sample are listed, as sequenced in a study of blood T cell repertoires in COVID-19. Generated by immunoSEQ multiplex PCR, the TCRdb table keeps only in-frame clones and is missing some. The data show about 64,000 clones, around 84% seen once. Input material: peripheral blood. The source is a man aged 45-60 years with active COVID-19.

This clone was observed a few times. Written as DNA, the CDR3 is TGTGCCAGCAGTTTACCAGGGGCGGATTCACCCCTCCACTTT. This encodes CASSLPGADSPLHF. The genes are TRBV28 and TRBJ1-6; a weak D match, TRBD1 (6 bases). The CDR3 has 14 amino acids. V was shortened by 2 bases and J by 8 bases, with 10 bases between the two germline ends. Germline V gives CDR1 MDHEN, CDR2 SYDVKM. The full variable domain, its missing parts supplied by reference TRBV28 and TRBJ1-6, is DVKVTQSSRYLVKRTGEKVFLECVQDMDHENMFWYRQDPGLGLRLIYFSYDVKMKEKGDIPEGYSVSREKKERFSLILESASTNQTSMYLCASSLPGADSPLHFGNGTRLTVT.

The chain is built from TRBV6-5 and TRBJ2-1, with TRBD2 matching 9 bases. Trimming cost V 7 bases and J 9 bases; bases outside gene matches: 13. The CDR3 is 15 amino acids. Germline V gives CDR1 MNHEY, CDR2 SVGAGI. CDR3 region: CASKRASGISGEQFF. The CDR3 DNA reads as TGTGCCAGCAAGAGGGCTAGCGGGATTTCGGGTGAGCAGTTCTTC.

The rearrangement uses TRBV7-3 and TRBJ2-3, with 8 bases matching TRBD2. Looked up from germline, CDR1 is SGHTA and CDR2 is FQGTGA. The CDR3 is 18 amino acids. V lost 0 bases, J lost 0 bases, and 8 bases stayed unmatched. The CDR3 sequence: CASSLTYSGGASTDTQYF. The CDR3 region has the DNA TGTGCCAGCAGCTTAACGTATTCCGGGGGGGCCAGCACAGATACGCAGTATTTT.

The table lists this clone with a few counts. V usage is TRBV7-2 and J usage is TRBJ1-3; D may be TRBD1 (5 bases). The ends were cut back, 1 base at V and 4 bases at J, with 14 bases in the middle. The CDR3 is 16 residues long. Germline lookup yields CDR1 SGHTA and CDR2 FQGNSA. The CDR3 region has the DNA TGTGCCAGCAGCTTAGATCCGGGGGTGTGGGGAAACACCATATATTTT. Protein: CASSLDPGVWGNTIYF.

The V call is TRBV24-1, the J call TRBJ2-2; 9 bases match TRBD1. This CDR3 contains 13 residues. After removal of 5 bases from V and 13 bases from J, the junction contained 7 bases not matched to a gene. The V gene's germline CDR1 is KGHDR and CDR2 SFDVKD. The CDR3 loop reads CATSAYGTGWLFF. CDR3 DNA: TGTGCCACCAGTGCTTATGGGACAGGGTGGCTGTTTTTT.

The sample holds a few counts of this clone. The chain is built from TRBV11-2 and TRBJ1-1; D may be TRBD1 (5 bases). Germline V lookup: CDR1 SGHAT, CDR2 FQNNGV. V lost 1 base and J 11 bases, leaving 14 bases between the germline ends. This CDR3 is 13 amino acids long. The DNA for the CDR3 is TGTGCCAGCAGCTTAGGCGCCCGGGGGAAGGCTTTCTTT. Residues: CASSLGARGKAFF.

In DNA, the CDR3 is TGTGCCAGTACTAGCGGGAGGACCAAAAACATTCAGTACTTC. This sequence encodes CASTSGRTKNIQYF. The chain uses TRBV19 and TRBJ2-4; TRBD2 aligns across 11 bases. The CDR3 is made up of 14 amino acids. V shed 7 bases, J shed 2 bases, and the junction held 1 base outside the gene matches. Per the germline V gene, CDR1 is LNHDA and CDR2 is SQIVND (reference sequence).

The CDR3 sequence: CANLVRQVTPRTDTQYF. The CDR3 nucleotides are TGTGCCAACCTAGTCCGACAGGTCACACCGAGGACAGATACGCAGTATTTT. This chain joins TRBV9 and TRBJ2-3, with TRBD1 as a possible D gene (6 bases). Germline assignment: CDR1 SGDLS and CDR2 YYNGEE. This CDR3 region has 17 residues. Deletions cut 9 bases from V and 3 bases from J, with 26 bases between.

The genes are TRBV23-1 and TRBJ2-7; possible D gene TRBD1, 5 bases. TRBV23-1 carries the ORF label, with uncertain function. The CDR3 loop spans 11 amino acids. The chain's CDR3 is CPSVGAGEQYF. Here the CDR3 DNA reads TGCCCCTCAGTTGGGGCAGGCGAGCAGTACTTC.

This chain links TRBV7-6 with TRBJ2-3, with unresolved D. The CDR3 sequence is 14 residues long. V was pared by 1 base and J by 2 bases, with 7 bases between. Germline V gene lookup returns CDR1 SGHVS and CDR2 FNYEAQ. In nucleotides, the CDR3 is TGTGCCAGCAGCTTAGGATCAGACACAGATACGCAGTATTTT. It encodes CASSLGSDTDTQYF.

The V and J genes are TRBV18 and TRBJ2-7; TRBD1 matches at 8 bases. In germline, CDR1 is KGHSH, CDR2 LQKENI. CDR3 length equals 13 residues. The V and J ends lost 6 bases and 6 bases, in that order; junction bases with no gene match: 7. The CDR3: CASSSSTGGEQYF. CDR3 DNA: TGTGCCAGCTCGTCGAGTACAGGGGGCGAGCAGTACTTC.

The rearrangement uses TRBV18 and TRBJ1-1; D is undetermined. The germline V and J ends were trimmed by 1 base and 3 bases, with 12 bases remaining between them. The CDR3 has 15 residues. Germline V gene data show CDR1 as KGHSH and CDR2 as LQKENI. CDR3 nucleotide sequence: TGTGCCAGCTCACCACGACCTGGTCAGGACACTGAAGCTTTCTTT. Encoded protein: CASSPRPGQDTEAFF.

The gene calls are TRBV9 and TRBJ2-1; maybe TRBD2 (6 bases). V dropped 4 bases and J dropped 7 bases, with 18 bases sitting between them. Germline V gene lookup returns CDR1 SGDLS and CDR2 YYNGEE. The CDR3 covers 15 residues. In DNA form, the CDR3 reads TGTGCCAGCAGCCCCCATACTAGCCCGGTTAATGAGCAGTTCTTC. Its protein is CASSPHTSPVNEQFF.

This clone was observed once. This chain joins TRBV3-1 (or the pseudogene TRBV3-2) and TRBJ2-7; TRBD1 aligns across 7 bases. Germline V CDR1 and CDR2: LGHDT, YNNKEL (reference sequence). CDR3 size: 16 residues. With 4 bases clipped from V and 5 bases from J, the junction kept 14 bases outside the gene matches. The CDR3 DNA is TGTGCCAGCAGCCCTCACTCCCAGACAGGGCGGGACGAGCAGTACTTC. It specifies CASSPHSQTGRDEQYF.